This T cell receptor (beta chain) was recorded in a study of regulatory and conventional T cells in RAG deficiency. The germline V and J ends were trimmed by 5 bases and 2 bases, with 16 bases remaining between them. CDR1 is MNHEY, CDR2 SMNVEV, per germline (reference sequence). The CDR3 is 17 amino acids. Genomic DNA came from blood regulatory T cells gated CD4+ CD25-high CD127-low. Some clones are missing from TCRdb's copy, which holds only in-frame ones; the method was immunoSEQ multiplex PCR. Among about 19,000 clones listed, roughly 90% were seen once. The sample also formed part of further work on regulatory T cells. That work states: The primer mix had 52 TRBV and 13 TRBJ primers.

J is TRBJ2-6 and V is TRBV27; perhaps TRBD1 as D (8 bases). The clonotype was recovered from a human donor in good health. Sequencing was performed on Tregs sorted from blood. CDR3 sequence: CASSHRQGRAGANVLTF. The CDR3 coding sequence is TGTGCCAGCAGTCACAGACAGGGGAGGGCTGGGGCCAACGTCCTGACTTTC.